The 8 T cell receptor beta chains given below trace back to one sample, sequenced in a study of identical twins. From the 5' RACE reads, TCRdb called clonotypes with MiXCR, one entry per CDR3 protein. The data hold roughly 1,500,000 distinct CDR3 sequences, with about 32% observed a single time. The source material was cord blood. These receptors were taken from a newborn girl in good health.

This clonotype was seen only a few times. The chain links TRBV2 to TRBJ2-3; 7 nucleotides agree with TRBD1. Germline CDR1 SNHLY, CDR2 FYNNEI. V shed 2 bases, J shed 6 bases, and the junction held 8 bases outside the gene matches. The CDR3 is made up of 15 amino acids. Here the CDR3 reads CASSEIGTVRDTQYF. CDR3 DNA: TGTGCCAGCAGTGAAATCGGGACAGTGCGGGATACGCAGTATTTT.

The chain employs TRBV10-3 and TRBJ2-5, with TRBD2 identical over 7 bases. V lost 3 bases, J lost 11 bases, and 18 bases stayed unmatched. Germline V gene lookup returns CDR1 ENHRY and CDR2 SYGVKD. CDR3 size: 16 residues. CDR3 DNA: TGTGCCATCAGTGATCCCGCTAGCGGTCACTACAATGAGCAGTACTTC. Translating it yields CAISDPASGHYNEQYF.

Here the CDR3 reads CASSPYRDYNEQFF. CDR3 nucleotides: TGTGCCAGCAGCCCCTACCGGGACTACAATGAGCAGTTCTTC. V gene TRBV7-6 combines with J gene TRBJ2-1; a possible D gene is TRBD2 (5 bases). The CDR3 has 14 amino acids. The germline CDR1 and CDR2 sequences are SGHVS and FNYEAQ. V was trimmed by 5 bases and J by 3 bases, leaving 11 bases between them.

There are many counts of this clonotype. The chain combines TRBV5-8 with TRBJ2-4; D is unclear. CDR1 and CDR2 from the germline V gene are SGHTS and YDEGEE. The CDR3 runs to 16 residues. V lost 0 bases, J lost 0 bases, and 10 bases lay in between. The CDR3 reads CASSLEFRLAKNIQYF. In DNA form, the CDR3 reads TGTGCCAGCAGCTTGGAGTTCCGACTAGCCAAAAACATTCAGTACTTC.

As for this clonotype: The junction departs from the called germline gene at one end, perhaps through a read error. The rearrangement links TRBV4-1 to TRBJ2-3; D perhaps matches TRBD2 (5 bases). This CDR3 has 16 residues. CDR1 is MGHRA, CDR2 YSYEKL, per germline. CDR3 loop: CVSSTRVDGSTDTQYF. As DNA, the CDR3 is TGCGTCAGCAGCACTAGGGTAGACGGTAGCACAGATACGCAGTATTTT.

The gene calls are TRBV20-1 and TRBJ2-2; D remains unclear. Trimming took off 4 bases at V and 4 bases at J, with 10 bases between the two ends. CDR1 DFQATT and CDR2 SNEGSKA come from the germline V gene (reference sequence). CDR3 size: 13 residues. CDR3 nucleotides: TGCAGTGCTATCCCTGGCCTCACCGGGGAGCTGTTTTTT. This codes for CSAIPGLTGELFF.

Worth noting for this clonotype: Relative to the germline gene, one junction end is altered; a read error may explain this. The rearrangement joins TRBV14 to TRBJ2-1; 13 bases fit TRBD2. The CDR3 covers 17 residues. Germline values: CDR1 SGHDN, CDR2 FVKESK. CDR3: CACSRGLAGIAYNEQFF. DNA of the CDR3: TGTGCCTGCAGCCGGGGACTAGCGGGGATCGCCTACAATGAGCAGTTCTTC.

This clonotype was found a few times. V gene TRBV6-5 combines with J gene TRBJ2-4, with 7 bases fitting TRBD2. The CDR3 runs to 16 residues. CDR1 is MNHEY and CDR2 is SVGAGI in the germline V gene. V shed 4 bases and J 3 bases; nucleotides not matched to a gene: 9. CDR3 in amino acids: CASSSRTRSDKNIQYF. In DNA, the CDR3 is TGTGCCAGCAGTTCACGGACTAGATCGGACAAAAACATTCAGTACTTC.